This T cell receptor beta chain came from a study of blood T cell repertoires in COVID-19. V was clipped by 3 bases and J by 7 bases, with 16 bases between them. The CDR3 has 14 residues. CDR1 is SGHRS and CDR2 is YFSETQ in the germline V gene. The assay was immunoSEQ multiplex PCR, and TCRdb's table has in-frame clones only and misses some. The data show about 99,000 clones, roughly 82% seen once. The source material was peripheral blood. The chain joins TRBV5-1 to TRBJ1-1; D gene uncertain. The clonotype was recovered from a human donor in a cohort sampled during active COVID-19. CDR3 nucleotide sequence: TGCGCCAGCAGCTGGGATGGAGGGTCTGGTGAAGCTTTCTTT. Translating gives CASSWDGGSGEAFF.